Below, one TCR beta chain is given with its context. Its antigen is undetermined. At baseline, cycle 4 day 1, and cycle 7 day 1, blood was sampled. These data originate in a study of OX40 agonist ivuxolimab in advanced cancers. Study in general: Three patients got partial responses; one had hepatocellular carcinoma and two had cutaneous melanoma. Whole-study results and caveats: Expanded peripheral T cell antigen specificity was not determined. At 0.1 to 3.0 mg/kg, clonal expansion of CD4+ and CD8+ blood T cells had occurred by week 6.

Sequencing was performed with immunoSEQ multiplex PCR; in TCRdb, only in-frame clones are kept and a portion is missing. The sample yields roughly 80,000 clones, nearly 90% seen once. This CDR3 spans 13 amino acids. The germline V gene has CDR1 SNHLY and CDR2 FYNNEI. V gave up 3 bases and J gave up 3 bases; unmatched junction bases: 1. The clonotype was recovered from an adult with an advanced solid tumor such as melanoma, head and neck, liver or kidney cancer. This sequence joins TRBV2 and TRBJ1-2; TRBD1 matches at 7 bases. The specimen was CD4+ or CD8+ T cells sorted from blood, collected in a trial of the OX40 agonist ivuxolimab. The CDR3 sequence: CASSEQGDYGYTF. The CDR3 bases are TGTGCCAGCAGTGAGCAGGGGGACTATGGCTACACCTTC.